This passage covers 13 T cell receptor beta chains from one sample sequenced in a study of blood T cell repertoires in COVID-19. The protocol was immunoSEQ multiplex PCR, while the TCRdb copy is restricted to in-frame clones and leaves out a portion. Of about 170,000 clones in the sample, approximately 87% are singletons; the top ten hold roughly 3.6%. The sample was peripheral blood. The receptors were gathered from a young man with active or convalescent COVID-19.

This clone was picked up many times. This chain links TRBV6-5 with TRBJ1-3; D is unresolved. The germline V gene encodes CDR1 MNHEY and CDR2 SVGAGI. The CDR3 covers 15 residues. The V gene lost 5 bases and the J gene lost 0 bases, with 11 bases spanning the gap. As DNA, the CDR3 is TGTGCCAGCAGTCCTGAGGCCACCTCTGGAAACACCATATATTTT. This codes for CASSPEATSGNTIYF.

This chain uses TRBV27 with TRBJ2-1, with D possibly matching TRBD1 (6 bases). The CDR3 totals 14 residues. Trimming cost V 5 bases and J 2 bases, with 10 bases left between them. Germline V gives CDR1 MNHEY, CDR2 SMNVEV (reference sequence). The CDR3 DNA sequence: TGTGCCAGCAGTACAGGGTACCCCTACAATGAGCAGTTCTTC. Translation gives CASSTGYPYNEQFF.

The rearrangement joins TRBV28 to TRBJ1-4; D is possibly TRBD1 (6 bases). The CDR3 length is 15 residues. Germline loops: CDR1 MDHEN, CDR2 SYDVKM. V dropped 6 bases and J dropped 8 bases, with 19 bases sitting between them. The CDR3, as DNA: TGTGCCAGCAGGACTGCCCTTGGGGGGGCCGAAAAACTGTTTTTT. Translating it yields CASRTALGGAEKLFF.

The chain couples TRBV24-1 to TRBJ1-1, with TRBD1 matching over 8 bases. The V segment lost 3 bases and the J segment 1 base; nucleotides outside the gene matches: 0. The CDR3 totals 14 residues. Germline CDR1 and CDR2: KGHDR and SFDVKD. The CDR3 spells CATSDGQGNTEAFF. CDR3 nucleotides: TGTGCCACCAGTGATGGACAGGGGAACACTGAAGCTTTCTTT.

This clone was seen only once. The chain links TRBV7-3 to TRBJ2-2, with D possibly matching TRBD2 (5 bases). Trimming removed 5 bases from V and 2 bases from J, with 21 bases in between. The germline gives CDR1 SGHTA, CDR2 FQGTGA. This CDR3 contains 18 residues. CDR3 region: CASSTRTREGRNTGELFF. The CDR3 DNA reads TGTGCCAGCAGCACTAGAACTCGAGAGGGCCGTAACACCGGGGAGCTGTTTTTT.

The count of this clone is one. The rearrangement uses TRBV28 and TRBJ1-4, with TRBD1 as a possible D gene (5 bases). This CDR3 comprises 14 residues. The V and J ends lost 3 bases and 4 bases respectively, with 9 bases between them. Germline loops: CDR1 MDHEN, CDR2 SYDVKM. CDR3 in DNA: TGTGCCAGCAGTTTCGGGGGAAGTAATGAAAAACTGTTTTTT. Residues: CASSFGGSNEKLFF.

The chain combines TRBV7-8 with TRBJ1-3; TRBD1 might be the D (6 bases). Between the trimmed V and J ends, which lost 5 bases and 0 bases, there was a span of 14 bases. Germline CDR1 and CDR2: SGHVS and FQNEAQ. The length of the CDR3 is 16 residues. The CDR3 region is CASSDPWTDSGNTIYF. For the CDR3, the DNA is TGTGCCAGCAGCGACCCGTGGACAGACTCTGGAAACACCATATATTTT.

The chain recombines TRBV9 with TRBJ1-1, with D possibly being TRBD1 (6 bases). Trimming took 0 bases from V and 5 from J, leaving 14 bases between them. This CDR3 has 15 residues. CDR1 and CDR2 (germline): SGDLS, YYNGEE. For the CDR3, the DNA is TGTGCCAGCAGCGTAGATGGGGTAAGGGGGACTGAAGCTTTCTTT. This encodes CASSVDGVRGTEAFF.

This chain joins TRBV24-1 and TRBJ1-1; 7 bases line up with TRBD1. In germline, CDR1 is KGHDR, CDR2 SFDVKD. Trimming cost V 5 bases and J 1 base; bases outside gene matches: 6. The CDR3 length is 15 residues. In DNA, the CDR3 is TGTGCCACCAGTGTGGGAGACAGGGCGAACACTGAAGCTTTCTTT. Translating it yields CATSVGDRANTEAFF.

The chain joins TRBV4-2 to TRBJ2-1; TRBD1 matches at 10 bases. CDR1 is LGHNA, CDR2 YNFKEQ, per germline. The V segment lost 1 base and the J segment 4 bases; nucleotides outside the gene matches: 7. This CDR3 spans 17 amino acids. The CDR3, as DNA: TGTGCCAGCAGCCAAGGGGGGGGACAGGGGTTTTACAATGAGCAGTTCTTC. Protein product: CASSQGGGQGFYNEQFF.

The chain is built from TRBV11-2 and TRBJ2-7, with TRBD2 matching 11 bases. Looked up from germline, CDR1 is SGHAT and CDR2 is FQNNGV. V lost 6 bases to trimming and J lost 4 bases; unmatched junction nucleotides: 8. This CDR3 comprises 15 residues. CDR3 in amino acids: CASRTTSGSPYEQYF. Here the CDR3 DNA reads TGTGCCAGCAGAACTACTAGCGGGAGCCCTTACGAGCAGTACTTC.

The chain uses TRBV27 and TRBJ2-7, with TRBD2 as a possible D gene (6 bases). V dropped 5 bases and J dropped 6 bases, with 17 bases sitting between them. Germline CDR1 is MNHEY and CDR2 is SMNVEV (reference sequence). The CDR3 runs to 14 residues. The CDR3 DNA reads as TGTGCCAGCAGTCCAAGACTAGGCCTCGCCGAGCAGTACGTC. Translation gives CASSPRLGLAEQYV.

The chain couples TRBV7-9 to TRBJ2-5; 8 nucleotides match TRBD2. The CDR3 totals 16 residues. V was pared by 5 bases and J by 0 bases, with 8 bases of the junction left unmatched. CDR1 is SEHNR and CDR2 is FQNEAQ in the germline V gene (reference sequence). The CDR3 reads CASSPLAGTYQETQYF. CDR3 bases: TGTGCCAGCAGCCCCTTAGCGGGAACCTACCAAGAGACCCAGTACTTC.